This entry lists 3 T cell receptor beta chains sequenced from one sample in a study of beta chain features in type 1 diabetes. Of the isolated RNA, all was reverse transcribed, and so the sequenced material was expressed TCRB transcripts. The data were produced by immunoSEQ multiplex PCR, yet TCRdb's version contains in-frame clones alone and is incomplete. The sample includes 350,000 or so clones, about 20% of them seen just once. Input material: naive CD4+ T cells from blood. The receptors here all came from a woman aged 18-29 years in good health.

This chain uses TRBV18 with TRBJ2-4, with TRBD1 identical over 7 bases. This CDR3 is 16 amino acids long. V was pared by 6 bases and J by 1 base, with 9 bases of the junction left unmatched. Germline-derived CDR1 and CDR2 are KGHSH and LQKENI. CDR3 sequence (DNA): TGTGCCAGCTCTCGACGACAGGGAGCCGCCAAAAACATTCAGTACTTC. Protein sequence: CASSRRQGAAKNIQYF.

CDR3 residues: CASSLVTGGITGELFF. CDR3 coding DNA: TGTGCCAGCAGCTTAGTGACAGGGGGAATCACCGGGGAGCTGTTTTTT. This chain uses TRBV7-9 with TRBJ2-2, with 9 bases identical to TRBD1. Germline trimming cut 1 base from V and 4 bases from J; bases unmatched to any gene: 4. This CDR3 region has 16 residues. Per germline, CDR1 SEHNR and CDR2 FQNEAQ (reference sequence).

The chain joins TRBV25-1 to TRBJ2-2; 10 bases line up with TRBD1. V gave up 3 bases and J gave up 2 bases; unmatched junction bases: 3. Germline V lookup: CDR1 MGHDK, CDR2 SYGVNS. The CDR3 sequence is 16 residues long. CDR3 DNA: TGTGCCAGCAGTGAGACAGGGGGCGTCAACACCGGGGAGCTGTTTTTT. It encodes CASSETGGVNTGELFF.